What follows describes a single TCR beta chain. This specimen belongs to a study of memory CD4+ T cells and cytomegalovirus serostatus. Sequencing used immunoSEQ multiplex PCR; TCRdb keeps in-frame clones, though not all of them. Of over 35,000 clones in the sample, roughly 80% were seen once. The CDR3 is 14 residues long. V dropped 4 bases and J dropped 3; count of bases not matched to a gene: 5. Germline CDR1 WSHSY, CDR2 SAAADI. Single viable CD3+CD4+CD8-CD45RO+ cells were sorted as the memory CD4+ T cells. The source is an adult in good health and CMV-seronegative. The genes are TRBV10-2 and TRBJ1-2; 7 bases line up with TRBD1. Material: memory CD4+ T cells from blood. In nucleotides, the CDR3 is TGCGCCAGCAGTGTCGCAGGGGGTGACTATGGCTACACCTTC. Residues: CASSVAGGDYGYTF.